This T cell receptor beta chain was observed in a study of T-cell reconstitution after alpha-beta-depleted transplantation in children. Preparation of the TCRbeta library was carried out with unique molecular identifiers. From the PCR reads, TCRdb called clonotypes with MiXCR, one entry per CDR3 protein. Of 800,000 to 1,000,000 distinct CDR3 sequences in the sample, roughly 29% were seen once. Germline-derived CDR1 and CDR2 are SQVTM and ANQGSEA. V shed 7 bases and J shed 4 bases, with 15 bases lying between them. The CDR3 spans 13 residues. The sequences come from PBMCs, mostly from graft donor cells, collected 360 days after TCRalphabeta/CD19-depleted stem cell transplant. This receptor was identified in a boy under two years old who had a stem cell transplant for SCID, so the T cells may come from the graft donor. This rearrangement joins TRBV29-1 to TRBJ2-3; weak D call: TRBD1 (5 bases). This CDR3 reads CSEQKGLADTQYF. DNA of the CDR3: TGCAGCGAACAGAAGGGGTTGGCAGATACGCAGTATTTT.